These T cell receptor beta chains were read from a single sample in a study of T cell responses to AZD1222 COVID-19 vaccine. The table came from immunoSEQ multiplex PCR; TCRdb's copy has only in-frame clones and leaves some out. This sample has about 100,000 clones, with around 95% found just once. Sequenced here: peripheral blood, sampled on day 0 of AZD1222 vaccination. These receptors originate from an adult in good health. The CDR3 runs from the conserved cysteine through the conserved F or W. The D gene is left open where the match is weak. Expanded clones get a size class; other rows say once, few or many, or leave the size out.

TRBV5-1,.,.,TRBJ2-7,CASSLALGPSYEQYF,TGCGCCAGCAGCTTGGCCCTGGGACCCTCCTACGAGCAGTACTTC
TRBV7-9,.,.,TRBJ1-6,CASTDWSAGSPLHF,TGTGCCAGCACCGATTGGTCCGCGGGTTCACCCCTCCACTTT
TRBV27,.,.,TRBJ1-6,CASSLAPPNSPLHF,TGTGCCAGCAGTTTAGCCCCTCCAAATTCACCCCTCCACTTT
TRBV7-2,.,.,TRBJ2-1,CASSLLTLDEQFF,TGTGCCAGCAGCTTATTAACGCTCGATGAGCAGTTCTTC
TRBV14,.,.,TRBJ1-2,CASSQNSYGYTF,TGTGCCAGCAGCCAAAATTCTTATGGCTACACCTTC
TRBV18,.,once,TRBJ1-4,CASSPGTPRLTTNEKLFF,TGTGCCAGCTCACCCGGGACACCGAGACTAACAACTAATGAAAAACTGTTTTTT
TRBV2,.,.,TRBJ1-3,CASRVNGGNTIYF,TGTGCCAGCAGGGTTAACGGGGGAAACACCATATATTTT
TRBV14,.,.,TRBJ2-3,CASSQGFRTDTQYF,TGTGCCAGCAGCCAAGGGTTTCGCACAGATACGCAGTATTTT
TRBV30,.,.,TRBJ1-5,CAWSSGRESNQPQHF,TGTGCCTGGAGCTCGGGACGCGAGAGCAATCAGCCCCAGCATTTT
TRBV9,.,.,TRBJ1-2,CASTPEDRSYGYTF,TGTGCCAGCACCCCCGAGGACCGATCCTATGGCTACACCTTC
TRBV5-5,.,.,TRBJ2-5,CASSLAMGSWAETQYF,TGTGCCAGCAGCTTGGCCATGGGTAGCTGGGCGGAGACCCAGTACTTC
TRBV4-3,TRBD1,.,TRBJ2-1,CASSLQTGGLYNEQFF,TGCGCCAGCAGCCTCCAGACAGGGGGGTTATACAATGAGCAGTTCTTC
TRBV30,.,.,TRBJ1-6,CAWSVNRFNSPLHF,TGTGCCTGGAGTGTAAACAGGTTTAATTCACCCCTCCACTTT
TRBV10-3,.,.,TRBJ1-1,CAISAETMNTEAFF,TGTGCCATCAGTGCCGAAACTATGAACACTGAAGCTTTCTTT
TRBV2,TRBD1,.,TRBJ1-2,CASSLRTGHGYTF,TGTGCCAGCAGTCTCAGGACAGGGCATGGCTACACCTTC
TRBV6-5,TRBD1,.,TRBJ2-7,CASSRTGGGYEQYF,TGTGCCAGCAGTAGAACAGGGGGAGGCTACGAGCAGTACTTC
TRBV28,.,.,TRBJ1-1,CASRPGNTEAFF,TGTGCCAGCAGGCCGGGGAACACTGAAGCTTTCTTT
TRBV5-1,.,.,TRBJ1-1,CASTKDENTEAFF,TGCGCCAGCACGAAGGACGAGAACACTGAAGCTTTCTTT
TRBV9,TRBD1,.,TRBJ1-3,CASSVEQGANTIYF,TGTGCCAGCAGCGTAGAACAGGGGGCCAACACCATATATTTT
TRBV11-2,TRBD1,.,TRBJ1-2,CASDKSGTGLYGYTF,TGTGCCAGCGACAAATCCGGGACAGGCCTTTATGGCTACACCTTC
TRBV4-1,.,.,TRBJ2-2,CASRTPSTGELFF,TGCGCCAGCAGGACTCCAAGCACCGGGGAGCTGTTTTTT
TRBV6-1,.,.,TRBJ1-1,CASSEDAVFRGAFF,TGTGCCAGCAGTGAAGACGCGGTCTTTCGGGGAGCTTTCTTT
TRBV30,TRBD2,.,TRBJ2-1,CACSGSIYNEQFF,TGTGCCTGTAGCGGGAGTATCTACAATGAGCAGTTCTTC
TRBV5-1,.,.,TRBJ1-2,CASSSRESGYTF,TGCGCCAGCAGCTCGCGGGAGTCCGGCTACACCTTC
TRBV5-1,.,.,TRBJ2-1,CASSLEGRLFYNEQFF,TGCGCCAGCAGCTTGGAAGGTAGGCTCTTCTACAATGAGCAGTTCTTC
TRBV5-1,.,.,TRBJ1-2,CASSLAPGTQVYGYTF,TGCGCCAGCAGCTTGGCTCCCGGGACTCAGGTCTATGGCTACACCTTC
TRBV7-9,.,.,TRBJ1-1,CASSSSGEFGTEAFF,TGTGCCAGCAGCTCCAGTGGGGAGTTTGGCACTGAAGCTTTCTTT
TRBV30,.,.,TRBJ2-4,CAWSVQLAGGFQYF,TGTGCCTGGAGTGTACAGTTGGCAGGAGGCTTTCAGTACTTC
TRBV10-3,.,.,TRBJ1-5,CAISVGGNQPQHF,TGTGCCATCAGTGTAGGGGGAAATCAGCCCCAGCATTTT